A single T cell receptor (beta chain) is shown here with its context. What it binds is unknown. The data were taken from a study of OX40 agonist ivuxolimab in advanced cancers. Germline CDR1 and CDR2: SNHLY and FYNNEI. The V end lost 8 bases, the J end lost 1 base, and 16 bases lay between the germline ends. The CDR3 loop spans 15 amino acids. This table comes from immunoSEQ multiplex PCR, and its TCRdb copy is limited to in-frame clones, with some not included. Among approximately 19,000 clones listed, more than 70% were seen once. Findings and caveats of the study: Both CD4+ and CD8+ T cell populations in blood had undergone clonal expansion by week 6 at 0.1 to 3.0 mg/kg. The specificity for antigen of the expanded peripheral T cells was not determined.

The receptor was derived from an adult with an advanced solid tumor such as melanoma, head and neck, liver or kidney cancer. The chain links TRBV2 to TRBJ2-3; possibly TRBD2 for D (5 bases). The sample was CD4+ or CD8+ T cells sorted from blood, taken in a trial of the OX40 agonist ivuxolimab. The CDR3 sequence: CASVLFGVGTDTQYF. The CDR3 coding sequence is TGTGCCAGCGTCTTGTTCGGGGTCGGCACAGATACGCAGTATTTT.